Listed here are 13 T cell receptor beta chains from one sample, sequenced in a study of read filtering for tumor transcriptome and immune sequencing. Molecular barcoded adaptors covering alpha/delta and beta/gamma chains were used on approximately 440 ng RNA. One entry per CDR3 protein results from TCRdb running MiXCR on the reads. This repertoire shows around 140,000 distinct CDR3 sequences, about 12% found once; its top ten account for around 8.3%. The material sequenced was a population of CD138-negative cells sorted from bone marrow. The origin of the receptors is a donor aged 40 or over with multiple myeloma.

This clonotype was counted ten times or more. This sequence joins TRBV15 and TRBJ1-1; D is ambiguous. Per germline, CDR1 LNHNV and CDR2 YYDKDF (reference sequence). This CDR3 contains 15 residues. V was shortened by 3 bases and J by 2 bases, with 13 bases between the two germline ends. For the CDR3, the DNA is TGTGCCACCAGCAGGACGGGCGGTTATAACACTGAAGCTTTCTTT. Translation: CATSRTGGYNTEAFF.

This clonotype was recorded many times. V gene TRBV24-1 combines with J gene TRBJ2-1, with D maybe TRBD2 (5 bases). The germline CDR1 and CDR2 sequences are KGHDR and SFDVKD. Trimming stripped 4 bases from V and 7 bases from J, with 10 bases between. The CDR3 sequence is 13 residues long. The CDR3: CATSDAERNEQFF. CDR3 bases: TGTGCCACCAGTGACGCGGAGCGGAATGAGCAGTTCTTC.

This chain joins TRBV29-1 and TRBJ2-1; D ambiguous. In germline, CDR1 is SQVTM, CDR2 ANQGSEA. The CDR3 has 9 residues. V lost 7 bases to trimming and J lost 7 bases, with 5 bases between them. CDR3 nucleotide sequence: TGCAGCGCCGGTAATGAGCAGTTCTTC. Translation gives CSAGNEQFF.

This clonotype came up many times. V usage is TRBV29-1 and J usage is TRBJ2-4, with 7 bases aligning to TRBD1. Germline CDR1 reads SQVTM; CDR2 reads ANQGSEA. J lost 1 base, V lost 7 bases, and 4 bases had no gene match. This CDR3 is built from 13 residues. The CDR3 sequence is CSAEGAAKNIQYF. CDR3 bases: TGCAGCGCTGAGGGGGCTGCCAAAAACATTCAGTACTTC.

This clonotype was recorded many times. The rearrangement joins TRBV20-1 to TRBJ1-6; 9 nucleotides agree with TRBD1. After removal of 3 bases from V and 1 base from J, the junction contained 4 bases not matched to a gene. Germline V gene data show CDR1 as DFQATT and CDR2 as SNEGSKA (reference sequence). The CDR3 consists of 16 residues. CDR3 amino acids: CSARHRGPSYNSPLHF. CDR3 DNA: TGCAGTGCTAGGCACAGGGGGCCGTCCTATAATTCACCCCTCCACTTT.

Regarding this clonotype: This may be a read error: a much more frequent sequence differs by one nucleotide. The V and J genes are TRBV19 and TRBJ2-1, with D unresolved. This CDR3 comprises 16 residues. The germline gives CDR1 LNHDA, CDR2 SQIVND (reference sequence). DNA for the CDR3: TGTGCCAGTAGTATAGTGGGGTCTTACTCCTACAATGAGCAGTCCTTC. This encodes CASSIVGSYSYNEQSF.

This clonotype has just a few counts. This chain connects TRBV7-6 to TRBJ1-1, with no clear D. V was clipped by 5 bases and J by 5 bases, with 12 bases between them. Germline V gene data show CDR1 as SGHVS and CDR2 as FNYEAQ. CDR3 length: 13 residues. In DNA, the CDR3 is TGTGCCAGCAGCCCCGGACCTCGGACTGAAGCTTTCTTT. Its translation is CASSPGPRTEAFF.

In this sample, this clonotype turned up many times. V gene TRBV5-1 combines with J gene TRBJ2-5, with D perhaps matching TRBD2 (5 bases). Germline-derived CDR1 and CDR2 are SGHRS and YFSETQ. The length of the CDR3 is 13 residues. V was shortened by 4 bases and J by 1 base, with 8 bases between the two germline ends. CDR3 protein: CASSPGSQETQYF. CDR3 DNA sequence: TGCGCCAGCAGCCCGGGATCCCAAGAGACCCAGTACTTC.

This chain joins TRBV24-1 and TRBJ2-2, with D tentatively TRBD2 (6 bases). This CDR3 contains 15 residues. Trimming took off 4 bases at V and 4 bases at J, with 12 bases between the two ends. Per germline, CDR1 KGHDR and CDR2 SFDVKD. DNA of the CDR3: TGTGCCACCAGTGAACCGACCGGGGGCACCGGGGAGCTGTTTTTT. It yields the protein CATSEPTGGTGELFF.

A word on this clonotype: One base away lies a much larger clone, so this may be a sequencing read error. The chain couples TRBV29-1 to TRBJ2-5, with 10 positions matching TRBD2. The length of the CDR3 is 15 residues. Germline CDR1 is SQVTM and CDR2 is ANQGSEA. The CDR3 here is CGVWTSGRFQETQYF. In DNA form, the CDR3 reads TGCGGCGTTTGGACTAGCGGAAGATTCCAAGAGACCCAGTACTTC.

This rearrangement joins TRBV7-3 to TRBJ1-2; D is perhaps TRBD1 (5 bases). Germline CDR1 is SGHTA and CDR2 is FQGTGA. V lost 11 bases and J lost 13, with 23 bases in between. The CDR3 spans 12 residues. CDR3 in DNA: TGTGCCTGCGGCACCGGGACGCTCATCCCCACCTTC. Its protein is CACGTGTLIPTF.

This clonotype was recorded at least ten times. This chain links TRBV7-3 with TRBJ2-1; TRBD2 matches 7 bases. The CDR3 has 19 amino acids. CDR1 and CDR2 from the germline V gene are SGHTA and FQGTGA. V trimming: 1 base; J trimming: 0 bases; junction bases outside the gene matches: 12. For the CDR3, the DNA is TGTGCCAGCAGCTTAAGGAGTATTTTAGAGCGGGGCTCCTACAATGAGCAGTTCTTC. Translated: CASSLRSILERGSYNEQFF.

In this sample, this clonotype turned up many times. The gene calls are TRBV4-1 and TRBJ1-1, with D perhaps TRBD1 (6 bases). CDR1 and CDR2 from the germline V gene are MGHRA and YSYEKL. The V end was cut by 3 bases, the J end by 6 bases, with 14 bases between. The CDR3 spans 14 residues. The CDR3, as DNA: TGCGCCAGCAGCCAGGATCAGGGGTTCGCTGAAGCTTTCTTT. Protein: CASSQDQGFAEAFF.